This TCR beta chain was recovered during a study of spatial heterogeneity in lung cancer. The ends were cut back, 3 bases at V and 6 bases at J, with 14 bases in the middle. CDR1 and CDR2 (germline): MNHEY, SVGAGI. This CDR3 comprises 14 residues. The time point here: sample taken at primary tumor resection. MiXCR, applied by TCRdb to the 5' RACE reads, yields one record per CDR3 protein. The table records fewer than 40,000 distinct CDR3 sequences, around 7.5% of them present only once. This clonotype appeared many times. This TCR derives from a male donor with early-stage non-small cell lung cancer. The chain employs TRBV6-5 and TRBJ1-2, with TRBD1 as a possible D gene (6 bases). Sequencing used PBMCs, obtained at surgery. The CDR3, as DNA: TGTGCCAGCAGTTATGAGGGGGTTCATAATGGCTACACCTTC. This translates into CASSYEGVHNGYTF.